Listed here is a single TCR beta chain. In the study's own analysis: Amplified reference gene primers provided the basis for estimating nucleated cell counts. Assay used: immunoSEQ multiplex PCR; TCRdb lists only in-frame clones, some missing. Clonal size and the V and J genes are those of that table, whereas D and trimming came from the DNA. The data show 150,000 to 200,000 clones, with about nine tenths seen just once and around 1.5% held by the top ten. The source of the sample is a study of blood T cell repertoires in COVID-19. Study-level background: Acute and convalescent COVID-19 specimens originated in the United States, Italy and Spain. T cells, B-cell-depleted T cells, or PBMCs provided the cDNA or gDNA that served as material.

The germline V gene has CDR1 LNHDA and CDR2 SQIVND (reference sequence). The V and J ends lost 0 bases and 9 bases respectively, with 15 bases between them. CDR3 size: 15 residues. The sequence came from a woman aged 50 to 60 with acute or convalescent COVID-19. Sequencing input: peripheral blood. This chain joins TRBV19 and TRBJ1-5, with D tentatively TRBD1 (5 bases). The CDR3: CASSIDVQGHAPQHF. Here the CDR3 DNA reads TGTGCCAGTAGTATAGATGTTCAGGGCCATGCGCCCCAGCATTTT.